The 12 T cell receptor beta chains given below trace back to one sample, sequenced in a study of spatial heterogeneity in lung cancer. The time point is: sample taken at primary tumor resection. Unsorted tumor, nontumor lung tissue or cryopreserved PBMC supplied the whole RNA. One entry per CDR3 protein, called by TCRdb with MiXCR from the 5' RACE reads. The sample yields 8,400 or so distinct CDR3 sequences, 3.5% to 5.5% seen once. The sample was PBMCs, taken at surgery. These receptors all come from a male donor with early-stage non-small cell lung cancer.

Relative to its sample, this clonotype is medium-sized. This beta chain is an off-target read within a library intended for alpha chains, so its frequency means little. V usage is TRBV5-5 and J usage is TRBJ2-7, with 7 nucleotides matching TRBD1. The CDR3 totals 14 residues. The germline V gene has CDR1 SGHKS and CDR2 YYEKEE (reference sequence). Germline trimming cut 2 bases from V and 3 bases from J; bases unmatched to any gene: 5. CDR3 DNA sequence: TGTGCCAGCAGCTTACAACAGGGGATCTACGAGCAGTACTTC. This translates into CASSLQQGIYEQYF. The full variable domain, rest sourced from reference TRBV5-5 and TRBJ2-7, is DAGVTQSPTHLIKTRGQQVTLRCSPISGHKSVSWYQQVLGQGPQFIFQYYEKEERGRGNFPDRFSARQFPNYSSELNVNALLLGDSALYLCASSLQQGIYEQYFGPGTRLTVT.

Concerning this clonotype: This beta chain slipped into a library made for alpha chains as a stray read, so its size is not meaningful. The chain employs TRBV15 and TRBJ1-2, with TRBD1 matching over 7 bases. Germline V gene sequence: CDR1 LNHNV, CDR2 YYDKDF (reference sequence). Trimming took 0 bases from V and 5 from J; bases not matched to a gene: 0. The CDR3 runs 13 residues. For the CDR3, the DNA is TGTGCCACCAGCAGAGAGACAGGGTATGGCTACACCTTC. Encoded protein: CATSRETGYGYTF.

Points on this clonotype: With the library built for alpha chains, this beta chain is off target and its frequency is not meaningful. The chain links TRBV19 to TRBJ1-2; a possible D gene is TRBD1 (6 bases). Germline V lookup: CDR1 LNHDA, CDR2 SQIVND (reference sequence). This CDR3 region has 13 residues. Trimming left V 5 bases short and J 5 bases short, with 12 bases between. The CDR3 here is CASSETGRYGYTF. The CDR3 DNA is TGTGCCAGTAGTGAGACAGGCCGATATGGCTACACCTTC.

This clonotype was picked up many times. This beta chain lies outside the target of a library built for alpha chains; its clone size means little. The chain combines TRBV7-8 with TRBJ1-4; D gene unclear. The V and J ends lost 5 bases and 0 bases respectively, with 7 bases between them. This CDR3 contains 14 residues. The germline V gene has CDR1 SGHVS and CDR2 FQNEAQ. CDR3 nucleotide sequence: TGTGCCAGCAGCGCCACGGCAACTAATGAAAAACTGTTTTTT. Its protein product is CASSATATNEKLFF.

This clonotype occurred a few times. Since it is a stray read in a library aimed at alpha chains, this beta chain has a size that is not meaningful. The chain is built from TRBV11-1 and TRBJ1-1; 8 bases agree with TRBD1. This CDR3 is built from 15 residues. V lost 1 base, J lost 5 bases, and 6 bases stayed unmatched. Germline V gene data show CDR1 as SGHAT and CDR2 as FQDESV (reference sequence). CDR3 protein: CASSLGSGGRTEAFF. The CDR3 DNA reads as TGTGCCAGCAGCTTAGGGTCAGGGGGCCGGACTGAAGCTTTCTTT.

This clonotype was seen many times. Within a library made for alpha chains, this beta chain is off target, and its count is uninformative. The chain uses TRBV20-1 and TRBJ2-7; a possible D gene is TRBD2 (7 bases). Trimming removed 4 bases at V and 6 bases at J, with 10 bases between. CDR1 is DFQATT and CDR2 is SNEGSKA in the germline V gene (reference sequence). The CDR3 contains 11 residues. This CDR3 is CSATGGGEQYF. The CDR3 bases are TGCAGTGCTACGGGGGGCGGCGAGCAGTACTTC.

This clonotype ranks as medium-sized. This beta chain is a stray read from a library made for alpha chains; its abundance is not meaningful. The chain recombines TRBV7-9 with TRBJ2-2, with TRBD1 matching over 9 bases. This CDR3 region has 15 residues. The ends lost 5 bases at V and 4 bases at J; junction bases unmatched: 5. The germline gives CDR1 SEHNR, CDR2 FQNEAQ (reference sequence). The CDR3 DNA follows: TGTGCCAGCAGCCGAGGGACAGGGACCACCGGGGAGCTGTTTTTT. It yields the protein CASSRGTGTTGELFF.

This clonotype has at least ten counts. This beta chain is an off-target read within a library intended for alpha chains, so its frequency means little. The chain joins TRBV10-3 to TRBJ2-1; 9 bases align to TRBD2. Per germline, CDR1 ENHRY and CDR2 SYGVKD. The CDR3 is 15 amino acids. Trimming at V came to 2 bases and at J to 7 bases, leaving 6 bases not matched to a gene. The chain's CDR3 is CAISEAGTSLNEQFF. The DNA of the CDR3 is TGTGCCATCAGTGAGGCCGGGACTAGCTTAAATGAGCAGTTCTTC.

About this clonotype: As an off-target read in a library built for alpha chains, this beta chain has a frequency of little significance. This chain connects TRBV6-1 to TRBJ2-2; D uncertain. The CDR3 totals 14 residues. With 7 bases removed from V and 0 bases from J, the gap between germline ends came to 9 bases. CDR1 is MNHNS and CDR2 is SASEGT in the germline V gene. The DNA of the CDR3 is TGTGCCAGCATTCTGGCCCCGAACACCGGGGAGCTGTTTTTT. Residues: CASILAPNTGELFF.

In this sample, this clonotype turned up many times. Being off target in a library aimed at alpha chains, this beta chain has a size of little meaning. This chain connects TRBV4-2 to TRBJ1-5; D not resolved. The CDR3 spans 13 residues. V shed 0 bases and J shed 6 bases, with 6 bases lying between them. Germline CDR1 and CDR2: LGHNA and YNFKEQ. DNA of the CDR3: TGTGCCAGCAGCCAAGATTTCAGTCAGCCCCAGCATTTT. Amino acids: CASSQDFSQPQHF.

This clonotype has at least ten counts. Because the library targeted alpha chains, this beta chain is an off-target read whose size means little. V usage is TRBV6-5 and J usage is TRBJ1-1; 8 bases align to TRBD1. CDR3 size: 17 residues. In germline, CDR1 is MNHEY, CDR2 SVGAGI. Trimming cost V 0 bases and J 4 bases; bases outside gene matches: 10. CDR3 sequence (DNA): TGTGCCAGCAGTTACTCGGGGGGGACAGGACGGAGCACTGAAGCTTTCTTT. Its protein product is CASSYSGGTGRSTEAFF.

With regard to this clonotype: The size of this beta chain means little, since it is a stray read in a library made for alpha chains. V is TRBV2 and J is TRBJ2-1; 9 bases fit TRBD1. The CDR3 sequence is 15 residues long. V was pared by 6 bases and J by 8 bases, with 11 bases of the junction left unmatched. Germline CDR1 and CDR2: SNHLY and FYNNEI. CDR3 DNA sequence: TGTGCCAGCAGACCCGGGACAGGGCTACTCCATGAGCAGTTCTTC. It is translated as CASRPGTGLLHEQFF. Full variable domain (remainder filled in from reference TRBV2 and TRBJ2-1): EPEVTQTPSHQVTQMGQEVILRCVPISNHLYFYWYRQILGQKVEFLVSFYNNEISEKSEIFDDQFSVERPDGSNFTLKIRSTKLEDSAMYFCASRPGTGLLHEQFFGPGTRLTVL.